This T cell receptor (beta chain) was identified during a study of T cell responses to AZD1222 COVID-19 vaccine. Only a few counts were recorded for this clone. With 4 bases removed from V and 5 bases from J, the gap between germline ends came to 17 bases. The CDR3 covers 15 residues. Germline CDR1 and CDR2: SEHNR and FQNEAQ (reference sequence). Using immunoSEQ multiplex PCR, the repertoire was profiled, and TCRdb retains in-frame clones only, with some absent. The sample holds around 150,000 clones; 90% are singletons and the top ten take 3.2%. The chain recombines TRBV7-9 with TRBJ1-2; D perhaps matches TRBD1 (6 bases). This specimen was peripheral blood, taken 28 days after the second AZD1222 dose. The sequence was obtained from an adult who received the AZD1222 COVID-19 vaccine. The CDR3 loop reads CASSSTGGAGYGYTF. CDR3 DNA sequence: TGTGCCAGCAGCTCGACCGGGGGGGCTGGGTATGGCTACACCTTC.